The clone carrying this T cell receptor beta chain occurred a few times. Its antigen is unknown. The sample comes from a study of CD4 T cell repertoires in COVID-19. The wider study: CFSE-low cells expanded approximately eleven days with IL-2, then restimulated with other coronavirus spikes.

The memory T cells were sequenced right after ex vivo isolation, without culture. The germline CDR1 and CDR2 sequences are ENHRY and SYGVKD. CDR3 length: 13 amino acids. V shed 6 bases, J shed 9 bases, and the junction held 7 bases outside the gene matches. Only in-frame clones appear in the TCRdb table, and some are missing; sequencing was by immunoSEQ multiplex PCR. The sample consists of about 24,000 clones, over 90% of them appearing once. Study outcomes and limitations: Sharing of several most expanded SARS-CoV-2-reactive clonotypes across memory subsets suggested intraclonal diversification.

The V call is TRBV10-3, the J call TRBJ2-1; 8 bases agree with TRBD2. The sample in question was circulating follicular helper CD4+ T cells (cTfh) from blood, obtained before the COVID-19 pandemic. This TCR came from a human donor who had COVID-19. DNA for the CDR3: TGTGCCATCAGCGGGACTAGTCAGCGTGAGCAGTTCTTC. Its protein product is CAISGTSQREQFF.